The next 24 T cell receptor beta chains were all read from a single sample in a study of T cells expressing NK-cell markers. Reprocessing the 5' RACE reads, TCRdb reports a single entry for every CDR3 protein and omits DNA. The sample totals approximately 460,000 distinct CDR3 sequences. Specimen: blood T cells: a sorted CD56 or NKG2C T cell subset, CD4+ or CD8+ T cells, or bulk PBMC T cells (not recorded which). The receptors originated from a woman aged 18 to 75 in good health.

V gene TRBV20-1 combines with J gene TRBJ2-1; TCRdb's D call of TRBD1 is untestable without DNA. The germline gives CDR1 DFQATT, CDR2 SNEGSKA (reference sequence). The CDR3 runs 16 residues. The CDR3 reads CSARDLGTGSYNEQFF.

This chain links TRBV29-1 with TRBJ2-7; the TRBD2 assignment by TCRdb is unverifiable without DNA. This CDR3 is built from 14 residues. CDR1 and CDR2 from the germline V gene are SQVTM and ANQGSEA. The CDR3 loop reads CSVSGLAPHYEQYF.

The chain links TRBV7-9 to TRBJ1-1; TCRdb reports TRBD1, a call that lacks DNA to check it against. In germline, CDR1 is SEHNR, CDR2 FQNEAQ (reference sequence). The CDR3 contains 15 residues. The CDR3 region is CASSFRQGKNTEAFF.

The CDR3 loop reads CATSRADRVSYTF. V usage is TRBV15 and J usage is TRBJ1-2; with no DNA, the TCRdb D assignment of TRBD1 cannot be verified. The CDR3 has 13 amino acids. Germline V gives CDR1 LNHNV, CDR2 YYDKDF (reference sequence).

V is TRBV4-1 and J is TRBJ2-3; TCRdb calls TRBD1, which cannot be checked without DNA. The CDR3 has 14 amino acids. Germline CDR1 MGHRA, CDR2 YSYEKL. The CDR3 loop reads CASSQVGGTDTQYF.

CDR3 protein: CASSPWYRELFF. The rearrangement joins TRBV12-3 or TRBV12-4 to TRBJ2-2. This CDR3 contains 12 residues.

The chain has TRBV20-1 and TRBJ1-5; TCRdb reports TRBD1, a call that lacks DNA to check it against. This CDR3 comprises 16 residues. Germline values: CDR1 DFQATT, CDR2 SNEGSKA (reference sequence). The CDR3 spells CSAREGGGYSNQPQHF.

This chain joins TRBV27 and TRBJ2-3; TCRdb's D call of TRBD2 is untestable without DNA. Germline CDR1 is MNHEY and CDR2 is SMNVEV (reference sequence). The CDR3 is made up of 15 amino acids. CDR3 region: CASSWVGSSGDTQYF.

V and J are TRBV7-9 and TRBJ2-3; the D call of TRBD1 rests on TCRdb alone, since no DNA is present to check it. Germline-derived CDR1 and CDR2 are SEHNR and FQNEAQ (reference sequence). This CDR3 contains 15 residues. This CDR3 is CASSPLDRGTDTQYF.

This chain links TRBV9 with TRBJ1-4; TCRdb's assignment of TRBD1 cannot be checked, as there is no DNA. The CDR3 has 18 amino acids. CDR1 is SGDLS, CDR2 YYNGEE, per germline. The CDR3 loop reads CASSVGRTPLATNEKLFF.

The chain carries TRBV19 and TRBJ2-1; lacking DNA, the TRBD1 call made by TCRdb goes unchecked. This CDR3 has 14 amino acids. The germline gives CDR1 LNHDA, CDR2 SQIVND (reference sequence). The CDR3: CATTAQTEPNEQFF.

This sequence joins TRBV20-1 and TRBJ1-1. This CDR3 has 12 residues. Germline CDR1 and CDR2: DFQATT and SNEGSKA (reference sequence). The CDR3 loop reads CSAQGTTYEAFF.

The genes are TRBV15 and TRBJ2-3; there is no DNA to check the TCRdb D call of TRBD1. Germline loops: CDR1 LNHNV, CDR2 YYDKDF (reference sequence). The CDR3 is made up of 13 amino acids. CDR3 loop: CATSSGKTDTQYF.

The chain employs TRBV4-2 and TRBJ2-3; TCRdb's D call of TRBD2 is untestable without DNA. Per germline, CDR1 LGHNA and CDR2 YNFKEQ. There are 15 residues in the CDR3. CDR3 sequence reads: CASSQEADSTDTQYF.

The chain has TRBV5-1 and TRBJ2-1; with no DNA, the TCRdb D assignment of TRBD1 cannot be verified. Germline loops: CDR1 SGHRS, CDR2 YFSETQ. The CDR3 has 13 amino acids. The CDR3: CASRQFGGNEQFF.

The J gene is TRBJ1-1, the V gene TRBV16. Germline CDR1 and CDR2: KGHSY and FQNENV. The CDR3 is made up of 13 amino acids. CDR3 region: CASSQWREDEAFF.

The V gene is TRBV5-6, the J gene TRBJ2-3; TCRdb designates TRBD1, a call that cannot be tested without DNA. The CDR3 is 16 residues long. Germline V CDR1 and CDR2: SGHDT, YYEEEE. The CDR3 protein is CASSLAGTGSENTQYF.

The CDR3 loop reads CSVALAGAGDTQYF. This sequence joins TRBV29-1 and TRBJ2-3; the TCRdb call, TRBD2, lacks DNA for checking. The CDR3 runs 14 residues. Germline V lookup: CDR1 SQVTM, CDR2 ANQGSEA.

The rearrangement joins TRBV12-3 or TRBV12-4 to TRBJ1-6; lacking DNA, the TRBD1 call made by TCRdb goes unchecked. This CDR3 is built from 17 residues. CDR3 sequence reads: CASSFTGSDRVNSPLHF.

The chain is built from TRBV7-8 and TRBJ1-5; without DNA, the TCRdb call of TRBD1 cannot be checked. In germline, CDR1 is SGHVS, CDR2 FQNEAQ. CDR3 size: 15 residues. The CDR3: CASSGTTGGGQPQHF.

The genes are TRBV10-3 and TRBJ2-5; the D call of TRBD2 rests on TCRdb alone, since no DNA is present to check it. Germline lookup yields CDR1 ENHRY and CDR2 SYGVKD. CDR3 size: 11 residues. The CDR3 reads CAYGSRETQYF.

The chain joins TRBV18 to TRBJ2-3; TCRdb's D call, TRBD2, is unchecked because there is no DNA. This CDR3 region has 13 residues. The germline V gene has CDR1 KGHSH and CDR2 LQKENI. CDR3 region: CASKRHSTDTQYF.

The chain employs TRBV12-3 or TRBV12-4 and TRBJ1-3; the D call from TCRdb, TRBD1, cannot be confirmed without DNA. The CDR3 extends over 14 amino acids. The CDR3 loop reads CASKPGAAGNTIYF.

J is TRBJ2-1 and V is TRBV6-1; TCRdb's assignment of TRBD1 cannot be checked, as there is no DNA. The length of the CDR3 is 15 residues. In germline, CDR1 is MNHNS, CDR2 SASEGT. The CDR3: CASSEAWGGNNEQFF.